This T cell receptor beta chain was identified during a study of early T cells in non-severe SARS-CoV-2 infection. Study at large: Chains stayed unpaired after sequencing of bulk RNA from unsorted whole blood. The study, taken as a whole, reports: VDJdb matching favored anti-spike CD8 responses, missing private and CD4 specificities.

Separate cDNA molecules each had unique molecular identifiers attached to them. TCRdb passed the 5' RACE reads through MiXCR, listing each CDR3 protein once. The sample lists about 67,000 distinct CDR3 sequences, roughly 10% occurring once. This clonotype has at least ten counts. No antigen is known for it. CDR3 size: 16 residues. V was cut by 1 base and J by 2 bases, with 12 bases left in between. Germline CDR1 is SEHNR and CDR2 is FQNEAQ (reference sequence). This receptor was taken from an adult who was a healthcare worker with PCR-confirmed SARS-CoV-2 infection or an uninfected control (not recorded which). The chain is built from TRBV7-9 and TRBJ1-3; D call uncertain. The sequenced sample was whole blood. The CDR3 loop reads CASSLGDRGTGNTIYF. Written as DNA, the CDR3 is TGTGCCAGCAGCTTAGGAGATCGGGGAACTGGAAACACCATATATTTT.